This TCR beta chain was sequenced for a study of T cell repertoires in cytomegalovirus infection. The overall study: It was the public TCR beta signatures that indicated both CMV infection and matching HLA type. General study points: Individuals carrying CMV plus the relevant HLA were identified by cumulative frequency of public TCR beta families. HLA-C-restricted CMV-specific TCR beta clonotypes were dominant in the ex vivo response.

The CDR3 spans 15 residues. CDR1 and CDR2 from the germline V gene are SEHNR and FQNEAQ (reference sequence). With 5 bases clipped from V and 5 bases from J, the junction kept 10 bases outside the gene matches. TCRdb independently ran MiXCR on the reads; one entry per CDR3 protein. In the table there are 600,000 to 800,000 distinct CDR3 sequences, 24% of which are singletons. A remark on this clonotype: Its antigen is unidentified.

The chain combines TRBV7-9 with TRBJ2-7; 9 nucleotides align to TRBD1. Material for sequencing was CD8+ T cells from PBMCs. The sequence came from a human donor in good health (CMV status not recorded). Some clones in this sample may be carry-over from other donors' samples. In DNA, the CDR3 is TGTGCCAGCAGCAACCGACAGGGGGATATCGACGAGCAGTACTTC. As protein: CASSNRQGDIDEQYF. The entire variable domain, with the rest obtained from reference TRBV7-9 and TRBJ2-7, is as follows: DTGVSQNPRHKITKRGQNVTFRCDPISEHNRLYWYRQTLGQGPEFLTYFQNEAQLEKSRLLSDRFSAERPKGSFSTLEIQRTEQGDSAMYLCASSNRQGDIDEQYFGPGTRLTVT.